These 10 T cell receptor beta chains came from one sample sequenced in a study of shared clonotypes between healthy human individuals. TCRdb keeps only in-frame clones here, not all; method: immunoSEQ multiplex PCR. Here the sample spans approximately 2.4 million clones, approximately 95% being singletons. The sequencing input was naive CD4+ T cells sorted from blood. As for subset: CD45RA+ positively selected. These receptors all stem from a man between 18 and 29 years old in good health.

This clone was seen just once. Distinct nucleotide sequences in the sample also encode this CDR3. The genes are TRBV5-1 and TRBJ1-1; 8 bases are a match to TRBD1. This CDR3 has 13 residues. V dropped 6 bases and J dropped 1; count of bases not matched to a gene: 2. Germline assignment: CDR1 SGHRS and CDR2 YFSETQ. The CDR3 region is CASTGQGNTEAFF. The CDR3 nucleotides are TGCGCCAGCACCGGACAGGGGAACACTGAAGCTTTCTTT.

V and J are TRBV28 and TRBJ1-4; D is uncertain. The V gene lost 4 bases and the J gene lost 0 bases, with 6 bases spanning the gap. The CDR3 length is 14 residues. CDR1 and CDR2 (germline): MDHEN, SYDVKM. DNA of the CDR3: TGTGCCAGCAGTTCCATGGCAACTAATGAAAAACTGTTTTTT. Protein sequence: CASSSMATNEKLFF.

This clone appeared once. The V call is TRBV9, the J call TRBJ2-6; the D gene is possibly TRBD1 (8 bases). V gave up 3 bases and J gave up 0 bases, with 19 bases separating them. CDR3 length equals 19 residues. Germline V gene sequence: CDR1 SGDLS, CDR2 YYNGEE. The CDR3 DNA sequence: TGTGCCAGCAGCGAGTCCCCGACAGGGGACTACTCTGGGGCCAACGTCCTGACTTTC. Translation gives CASSESPTGDYSGANVLTF.

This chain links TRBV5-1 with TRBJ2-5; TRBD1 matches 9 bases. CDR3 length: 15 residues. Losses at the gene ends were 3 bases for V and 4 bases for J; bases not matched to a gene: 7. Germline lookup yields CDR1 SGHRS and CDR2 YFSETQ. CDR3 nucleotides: TGCGCCAGCAGCTCGGGACAGGGAATGAGAGAGACCCAGTACTTC. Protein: CASSSGQGMRETQYF.

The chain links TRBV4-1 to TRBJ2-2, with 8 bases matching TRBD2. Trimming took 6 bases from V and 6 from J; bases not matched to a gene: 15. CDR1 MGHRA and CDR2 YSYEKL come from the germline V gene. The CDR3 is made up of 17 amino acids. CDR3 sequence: CASSQLSGTKGAGELFF. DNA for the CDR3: TGCGCCAGCAGTCAACTTAGCGGGACCAAAGGGGCCGGGGAGCTGTTTTTT.

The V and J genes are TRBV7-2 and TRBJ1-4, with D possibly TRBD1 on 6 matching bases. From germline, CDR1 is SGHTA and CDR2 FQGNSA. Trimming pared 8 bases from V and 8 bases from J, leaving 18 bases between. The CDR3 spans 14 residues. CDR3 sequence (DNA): TGTGCCAGCTCGACCCCGGGGGCCGGGGAAAAACTGTTTTTT. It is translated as CASSTPGAGEKLFF.

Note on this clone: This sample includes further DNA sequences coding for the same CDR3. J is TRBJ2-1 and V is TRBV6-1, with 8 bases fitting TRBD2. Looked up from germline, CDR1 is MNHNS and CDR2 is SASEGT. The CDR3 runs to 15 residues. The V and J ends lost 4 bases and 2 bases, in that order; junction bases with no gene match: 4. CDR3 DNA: TGTGCCAGCAGTGTTCTAGCGGGTACCTACAATGAGCAGTTCTTC. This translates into CASSVLAGTYNEQFF.

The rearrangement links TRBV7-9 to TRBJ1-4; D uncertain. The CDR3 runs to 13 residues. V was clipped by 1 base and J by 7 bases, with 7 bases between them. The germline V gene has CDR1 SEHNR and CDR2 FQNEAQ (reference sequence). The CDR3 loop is CASSLVEGEKLFF. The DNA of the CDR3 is TGTGCCAGCAGCTTAGTGGAGGGTGAAAAACTGTTTTTT.

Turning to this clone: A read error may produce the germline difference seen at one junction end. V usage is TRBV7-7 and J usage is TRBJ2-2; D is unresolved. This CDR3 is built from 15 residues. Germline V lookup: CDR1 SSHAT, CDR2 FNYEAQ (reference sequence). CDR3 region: CASSLALADTGELFF. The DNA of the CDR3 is TGTGCTAGCAGCTTAGCATTGGCGGACACCGGGGAGCTGTTTTTT.

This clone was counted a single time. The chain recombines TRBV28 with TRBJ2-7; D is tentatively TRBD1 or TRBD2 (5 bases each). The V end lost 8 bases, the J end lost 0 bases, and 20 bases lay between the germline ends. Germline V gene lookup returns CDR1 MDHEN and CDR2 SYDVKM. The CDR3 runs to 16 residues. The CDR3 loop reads CASLGQGWGPSYEQYF. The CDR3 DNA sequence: TGTGCCAGCCTCGGACAAGGATGGGGACCCTCCTACGAGCAGTACTTC.